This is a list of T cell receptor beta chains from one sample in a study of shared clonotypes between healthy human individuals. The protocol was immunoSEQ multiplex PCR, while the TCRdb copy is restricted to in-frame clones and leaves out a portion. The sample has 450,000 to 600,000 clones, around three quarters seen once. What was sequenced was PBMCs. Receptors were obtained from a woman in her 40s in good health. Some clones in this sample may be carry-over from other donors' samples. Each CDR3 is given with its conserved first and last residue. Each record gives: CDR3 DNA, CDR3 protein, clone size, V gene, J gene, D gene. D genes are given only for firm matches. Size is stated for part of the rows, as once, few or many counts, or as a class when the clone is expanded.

CDR3 DNA: TGTGCCAGCAGCCTGTCGCGAGGGGGAACCACCGGGGAGCTGTTTTTT
CDR3 protein: CASSLSRGGTTGELFF
clone size: .
V gene: TRBV7-3
J gene: TRBJ2-2
D gene: .

CDR3 DNA: TGTGCCAGCAGCTCAGGGACTAGCGGGACTGAGACCCATGAGCAGTTCTTC
CDR3 protein: CASSSGTSGTETHEQFF
clone size: .
V gene: TRBV11-1
J gene: TRBJ2-1
D gene: TRBD2

CDR3 DNA: TGTGCCAGCAGCTCGACAACCCGGAGTCCCCTCCACTTT
CDR3 protein: CASSSTTRSPLHF
clone size: once
V gene: TRBV7-2
J gene: TRBJ1-6
D gene: .

CDR3 DNA: TGTGCCAGAAGCTTGAGACAGGACGGCTCCTACGAGCAGTACTTC
CDR3 protein: CARSLRQDGSYEQYF
clone size: .
V gene: TRBV5-3
J gene: TRBJ2-7
D gene: .

CDR3 DNA: TGTGCCAGCAGCTCACGGGGCGGGAGCCCAGATACGCAGTATTTT
CDR3 protein: CASSSRGGSPDTQYF
clone size: .
V gene: TRBV5-6
J gene: TRBJ2-3
D gene: TRBD2

CDR3 DNA: TGTGCCAGCAGCCAGGGGGGGCTGAGCAATCAGCCCCAGCATTTT
CDR3 protein: CASSQGGLSNQPQHF
clone size: .
V gene: TRBV4-2
J gene: TRBJ1-5
D gene: .

CDR3 DNA: TGTGCCACCAGCAGACGCCTAGCGGGATCCTACAATGAGCAGTTCTTC
CDR3 protein: CATSRRLAGSYNEQFF
clone size: .
V gene: TRBV15
J gene: TRBJ2-1
D gene: TRBD2

CDR3 DNA: TGCAGTGCTAGGTTGAACTACGAGCAGTACTTC
CDR3 protein: CSARLNYEQYF
clone size: .
V gene: TRBV20-1
J gene: TRBJ2-7
D gene: .

CDR3 DNA: TGTGCCAGCAGTTTTCGACGGAACTATGGCTACACCTTC
CDR3 protein: CASSFRRNYGYTF
clone size: .
V gene: TRBV28
J gene: TRBJ1-2
D gene: .

CDR3 DNA: TGTGCCAGCAGTGAAGCCCTAGCGGGGAGAGGCGGGCGCTACTCCTACGAGCAGTACTTC
CDR3 protein: CASSEALAGRGGRYSYEQYF
clone size: once
V gene: TRBV2
J gene: TRBJ2-7
D gene: TRBD2

CDR3 DNA: TGTGCCAGCTCGCCCGCGACACAGTACACTGAAGCTTTCTTT
CDR3 protein: CASSPATQYTEAFF
clone size: .
V gene: TRBV18
J gene: TRBJ1-1
D gene: .

CDR3 DNA: TGTGCCAGCAGTTTCTATCAGGGCAGGGGTGGAGAGACCCAGTACTTC
CDR3 protein: CASSFYQGRGGETQYF
clone size: .
V gene: TRBV28
J gene: TRBJ2-5
D gene: .

CDR3 DNA: TGTGCCAGCAGACTAGCGGGAGGCCACGCATTCTACAATGAGCAGTTCTTC
CDR3 protein: CASRLAGGHAFYNEQFF
clone size: .
V gene: TRBV28
J gene: TRBJ2-1
D gene: TRBD2

CDR3 DNA: TGTGCCAGCAGCTCGACTGGACGGTTCCAAAACATTCAGTACTTC
CDR3 protein: CASSSTGRFQNIQYF
clone size: .
V gene: TRBV7-2
J gene: TRBJ2-4
D gene: .

CDR3 DNA: TGTGCCACCCGGGACGTTGCAGGGGTGGCAACTAATGAAAAACTGTTTTTT
CDR3 protein: CATRDVAGVATNEKLFF
clone size: .
V gene: TRBV19
J gene: TRBJ1-4
D gene: .

CDR3 DNA: TGCAGCGCAAGGACTAGCGGGAGTCGAGGGCAGTACTTC
CDR3 protein: CSARTSGSRGQYF
clone size: .
V gene: TRBV29-1
J gene: TRBJ2-7
D gene: TRBD2

CDR3 DNA: TGTGCCAGTGGGTCTGTCTGGGGGAAGGCTAACCGAAAACTGTTTTTT
CDR3 protein: CASGSVWGKANRKLFF
clone size: once
V gene: TRBV19
J gene: TRBJ1-4
D gene: .

CDR3 DNA: TGTGCCAGCAGTTTCGGTTCTACTCAGCCCCAGCATTTT
CDR3 protein: CASSFGSTQPQHF
clone size: .
V gene: TRBV28
J gene: TRBJ1-5
D gene: .

CDR3 DNA: TGTGCCAGTAGTATCGGCCTAGCGGGAGTAGAGACCCAGTACTTC
CDR3 protein: CASSIGLAGVETQYF
clone size: .
V gene: TRBV19
J gene: TRBJ2-5
D gene: TRBD2

CDR3 DNA: TGTGCCAGCAGCTTTTTTCCGGACCGGGGCGAGCAGTTCTTC
CDR3 protein: CASSFFPDRGEQFF
clone size: .
V gene: TRBV11-2
J gene: TRBJ2-1
D gene: .

CDR3 DNA: TGTGCCAGCAGCATGGGGCTGAACACTGAAGCTTTCTTT
CDR3 protein: CASSMGLNTEAFF
clone size: many
V gene: TRBV5-4
J gene: TRBJ1-1
D gene: .

CDR3 DNA: TGCGCCAGCAGGGACAGCACAGATACGCAGTATTTT
CDR3 protein: CASRDSTDTQYF
clone size: .
V gene: TRBV4-1
J gene: TRBJ2-3
D gene: .

CDR3 DNA: TGCGCCAGCAGTATGGGGGCGCAGGACGAGCAGTACTTC
CDR3 protein: CASSMGAQDEQYF
clone size: .
V gene: TRBV5-1
J gene: TRBJ2-7
D gene: .

CDR3 DNA: TGTGCCAGCAGCCCCGCGGGTGCCCATGGCTACACCTTC
CDR3 protein: CASSPAGAHGYTF
clone size: few
V gene: TRBV7-2
J gene: TRBJ1-2
D gene: .

CDR3 DNA: TGCGCCAGCAACGGACAGGGGTCCTACAATGAGCAGTTCTTC
CDR3 protein: CASNGQGSYNEQFF
clone size: .
V gene: TRBV5-1
J gene: TRBJ2-1
D gene: TRBD1

CDR3 DNA: TGTGCCAGCAGTGAAGCCCTCGGGGCTAGGGGCTACACCTTC
CDR3 protein: CASSEALGARGYTF
clone size: once
V gene: TRBV6-1
J gene: TRBJ1-2
D gene: .

CDR3 DNA: TGTGCCAGCAGCTTTTCCGGGACAGGGGGCCGACCCCTCCACTTT
CDR3 protein: CASSFSGTGGRPLHF
clone size: .
V gene: TRBV6-5
J gene: TRBJ1-6
D gene: TRBD1

CDR3 DNA: TGCAGTGCCGCCTCGCGAGAGACCCAGTACTTC
CDR3 protein: CSAASRETQYF
clone size: many
V gene: TRBV20-1
J gene: TRBJ2-5
D gene: .

CDR3 DNA: TGTGCCAGCAGCTTCGAGGTGCGCGAGCAGTACTTC
CDR3 protein: CASSFEVREQYF
clone size: .
V gene: TRBV7-9
J gene: TRBJ2-7
D gene: .

CDR3 DNA: TGCGCCAGCAGCCGGACAGGGGATAATGAAAAACTGTTTTTT
CDR3 protein: CASSRTGDNEKLFF
clone size: .
V gene: TRBV5-1
J gene: TRBJ1-4
D gene: TRBD1